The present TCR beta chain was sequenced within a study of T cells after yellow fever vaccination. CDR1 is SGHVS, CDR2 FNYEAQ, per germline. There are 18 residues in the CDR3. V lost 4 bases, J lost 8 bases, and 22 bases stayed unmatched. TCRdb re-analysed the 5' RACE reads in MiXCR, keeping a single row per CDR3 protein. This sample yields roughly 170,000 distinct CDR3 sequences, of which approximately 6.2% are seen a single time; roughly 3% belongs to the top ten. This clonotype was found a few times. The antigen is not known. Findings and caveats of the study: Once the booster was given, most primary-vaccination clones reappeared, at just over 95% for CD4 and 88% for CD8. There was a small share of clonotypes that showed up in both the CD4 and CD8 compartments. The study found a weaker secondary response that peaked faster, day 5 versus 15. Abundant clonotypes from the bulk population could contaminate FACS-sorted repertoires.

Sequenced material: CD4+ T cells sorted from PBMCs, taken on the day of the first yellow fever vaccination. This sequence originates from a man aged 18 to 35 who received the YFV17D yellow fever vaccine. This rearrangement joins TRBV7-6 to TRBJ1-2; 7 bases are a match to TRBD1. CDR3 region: CASSSGSGQRILKGGYTF. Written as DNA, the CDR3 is TGTGCCAGCAGCTCGGGGTCGGGACAGAGGATACTCAAGGGGGGCTACACCTTC.